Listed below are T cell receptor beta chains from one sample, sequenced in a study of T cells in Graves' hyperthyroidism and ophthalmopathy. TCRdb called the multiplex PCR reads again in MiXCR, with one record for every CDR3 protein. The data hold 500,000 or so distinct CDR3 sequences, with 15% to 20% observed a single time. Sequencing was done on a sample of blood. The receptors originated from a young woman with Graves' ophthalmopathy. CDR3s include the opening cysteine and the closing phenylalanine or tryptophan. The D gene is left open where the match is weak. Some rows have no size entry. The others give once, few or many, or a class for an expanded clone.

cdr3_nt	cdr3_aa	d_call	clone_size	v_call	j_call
TGTGCCAGCAGCGTTGCGACTAGCGGGGGCCCCTTTGCGCAGTATTTT	CASSVATSGGPFAQYF	TRBD2	few	TRBV9	TRBJ2-3
TGTGCCAGTAGTATAGAAGCGGGAGCTAACACAGATACGCAGTATTTT	CASSIEAGANTDTQYF	TRBD2	.	TRBV19	TRBJ2-3
TGTGCCATCAGTGCGGGGGTGGGTAACTATGGCTACACCTTC	CAISAGVGNYGYTF	.	few	TRBV10-3	TRBJ1-2
TGTGCCAGCAGTTTATGGCGGGGCTTATCCACCAACTATGGCTACACCTTC	CASSLWRGLSTNYGYTF	.	many	TRBV28	TRBJ1-2
TGTGCCAGCAGTGTTTTGGGGGAAAGCTCCTACAATGAGCAGTTCTTC	CASSVLGESSYNEQFF	.	many	TRBV2	TRBJ2-1
TGTGCCAGCAGCCAGCGGCGCCTACCCTACAATGAGCAGTTCTTC	CASSQRRLPYNEQFF	.	many	TRBV14	TRBJ2-1
TGTGCCAGCAATAGACTAGCGGGGAACAATGAGCAGTTCTTC	CASNRLAGNNEQFF	TRBD2	many	TRBV27	TRBJ2-1
TGTGCCAGCAGCCCACGGGACTACCTCACAGATACGCAGTATTTT	CASSPRDYLTDTQYF	TRBD2	many	TRBV9	TRBJ2-3
TGTGCCAGCAGTTTCGGGAGGCGGCTCGAGCAGTACTTC	CASSFGRRLEQYF	TRBD2	many	TRBV6-2/TRBV6-3	TRBJ2-7
TGTGCCAGCAGACGTTCCCGGGACAGGGGCCAAGTCCTGACTTTC	CASRRSRDRGQVLTF	TRBD1	.	TRBV7-9	TRBJ2-6
TGTGCCAGCAGTTACTCAGGAAAAGGCAATCAGCCCCAGCATTTT	CASSYSGKGNQPQHF	.	once	TRBV6-5	TRBJ1-5
TGTGCCAGCAGGGGGACAGATCAGCCCCAGCATTTT	CASRGTDQPQHF	TRBD1	many	TRBV28	TRBJ1-5
TGTGCCAGCACCAACGAGGTTTACAATGAGCAGTTCTTC	CASTNEVYNEQFF	.	few	TRBV7-9	TRBJ2-1
TGTGCCAGCAGTTTTGGTCTAAACCATGGGAGGGACAGCAGGGTAAAGAGCTCCTACGAGCAGTACTTC	CASSFGLNHGRDSRVKSSYEQYF	.	many	TRBV28	TRBJ2-7
TGTGCCAGCAGTGAGATCTATAACGAGCAGTTCTTC	CASSEIYNEQFF	.	many	TRBV2	TRBJ2-1
TGTGCTTCAGGATTCTCCTACGAGCAGTACTTC	CASGFSYEQYF	.	many	TRBV28	TRBJ2-7
TGTGCCAGCAGCTTAGAAGTGGGAGGGCCGAACGAGCAGTACTTC	CASSLEVGGPNEQYF	TRBD2	many	TRBV11-2	TRBJ2-7
TGCAGTGCCCCTAGAAGCACAGGGATAACTGAAGCTTTCTTT	CSAPRSTGITEAFF	.	few	TRBV20-1	TRBJ1-1
TGTGCCTGGAGTGGTGGGAGTGATCGGGACGGGGAGCTGTTTTTT	CAWSGGSDRDGELFF	.	.	TRBV30	TRBJ2-2
TGTGCCAGCAGCCTCGGACAGGGGCTCAATCAGCCCCAGCATTTT	CASSLGQGLNQPQHF	TRBD1	few	TRBV7-9	TRBJ1-5
TGTGCCAGCAGCCTAGGATCCTATGGCTACACCTTC	CASSLGSYGYTF	.	many	TRBV3-1	TRBJ1-2
TGTGCCAGCAGCGTAAAGCCTGATGAGACCGGGGAGCTGTTTTTT	CASSVKPDETGELFF	.	.	TRBV9	TRBJ2-2
TGTGCCAGCAGCCAAGGAAGGGGCTACACCTTC	CASSQGRGYTF	.	many	TRBV4-2	TRBJ1-2
TGTGCCAGCAGTCCCTCAGGGACAGGCCAAGAGACCCAGTACTTC	CASSPSGTGQETQYF	TRBD1	many	TRBV6-1	TRBJ2-5
TGTGCCAGCAGCCTACAGGGGCCTGGGGGGACCCAGTACTTC	CASSLQGPGGTQYF	TRBD1	many	TRBV7-2	TRBJ2-5
TGTGCCAGCAGCCAAGATTGGGGCAGGAACTATGGCTACACCTTC	CASSQDWGRNYGYTF	.	few	TRBV14	TRBJ1-2
TGTGCCGTCAGTGAGTCGATGGGAGAAGAGACCCAGTACTTC	CAVSESMGEETQYF	.	few	TRBV10-3	TRBJ2-5
TGTGCCAGCCATAGCGGGGCCAACTCCTACAATGAGCAGTTCTTC	CASHSGANSYNEQFF	TRBD2	.	TRBV5-6	TRBJ2-1
TGTGCCAGCAGTGAATCTAGCGGGAGAAATGAGCAGTTCTTC	CASSESSGRNEQFF	TRBD2	many	TRBV2	TRBJ2-1
TGCAGTGCTAGAGATAAATACAGGGGGCCTCAGCCCCAGCATTTT	CSARDKYRGPQPQHF	TRBD1	many	TRBV20-1	TRBJ1-5
TGTGCCACCAGCAGAGGTTCCGGGACAGGGGGGAATGAGCAGTTCTTC	CATSRGSGTGGNEQFF	TRBD1	many	TRBV15	TRBJ2-1
TGTGCCAGTCGCCCCCAGGGGTTCGGGGCCAACGTCCTGACTTTC	CASRPQGFGANVLTF	.	.	TRBV5-8	TRBJ2-6
TGTGCCTGGGGGGCTAGCGGGGTCACAGATACGCAGTATTTT	CAWGASGVTDTQYF	TRBD2	.	TRBV30	TRBJ2-3
TGTGCCAGCAGTTTAGAAACAGGGCCTAGCGGGAGATTCTTC	CASSLETGPSGRFF	TRBD2	few	TRBV12-3/TRBV12-4	TRBJ2-1
TGTGCCAGCAGTTCTTTCACAGGGAATCAGCCCCAGCATTTT	CASSSFTGNQPQHF	.	few	TRBV6-1	TRBJ1-5
TGTGCCAGCAACCCTCGGACTAGCAGGGATGAGCAGTTCTTC	CASNPRTSRDEQFF	TRBD2	few	TRBV14	TRBJ2-1
TGTGCCAGTAGTATAGAACAGGGTTTGGACAATCAGCCCCAGCATTTT	CASSIEQGLDNQPQHF	.	.	TRBV19	TRBJ1-5
TGTGCCAGCAGTTTGCATGGCACAGATACGCAGTATTTT	CASSLHGTDTQYF	.	.	TRBV28	TRBJ2-3
TGTGCCAGCAGCTTAGCTACAGGGGGGACCTACAATGAGCAGTTCTTC	CASSLATGGTYNEQFF	TRBD1	.	TRBV7-2	TRBJ2-1
TGCGCCAGCAGTTTTCCGAGGGACTACGAGCTGTACTTC	CASSFPRDYELYF	TRBD2	.	TRBV5-1	TRBJ2-7
TGTGCCAGCAGCCCCAACGTTAAGCAGTACTTC	CASSPNVKQYF	.	many	TRBV7-2	TRBJ2-7
TGTGCCAGCAGTAGGACGGTCACTGGAAACACCATATATTTT	CASSRTVTGNTIYF	.	few	TRBV6-1	TRBJ1-3